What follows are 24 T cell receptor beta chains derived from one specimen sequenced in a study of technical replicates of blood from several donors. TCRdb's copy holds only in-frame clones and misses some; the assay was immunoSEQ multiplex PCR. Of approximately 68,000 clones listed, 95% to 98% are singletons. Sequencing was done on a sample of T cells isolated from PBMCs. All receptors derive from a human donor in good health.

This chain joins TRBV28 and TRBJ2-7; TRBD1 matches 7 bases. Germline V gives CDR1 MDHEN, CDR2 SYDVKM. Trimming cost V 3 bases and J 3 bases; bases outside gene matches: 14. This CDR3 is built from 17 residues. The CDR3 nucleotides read TGTGCCAGCAGTTTCTCCCTTGACAGGGCGAAAATCTACGAGCAGTACTTC. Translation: CASSFSLDRAKIYEQYF.

The CDR3 loop is CASSLVGELFF. CDR3 bases: TGTGCCAGCAGCCTCGTCGGGGAGCTGTTTTTT. The chain employs TRBV7-9 and TRBJ2-2; D gene unclear. This CDR3 has 11 residues. V was shortened by 5 bases and J by 7 bases, with 5 bases between the two germline ends. The V gene's germline CDR1 is SEHNR and CDR2 FQNEAQ (reference sequence).

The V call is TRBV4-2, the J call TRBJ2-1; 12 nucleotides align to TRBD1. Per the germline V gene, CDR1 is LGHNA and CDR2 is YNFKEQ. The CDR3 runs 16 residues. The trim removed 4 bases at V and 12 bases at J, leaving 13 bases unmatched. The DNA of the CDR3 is TGTGCCAGCAGCCCTCCGGGACAGGGGGCTACGTCCTGGCAGTTCTTC. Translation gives CASSPPGQGATSWQFF.

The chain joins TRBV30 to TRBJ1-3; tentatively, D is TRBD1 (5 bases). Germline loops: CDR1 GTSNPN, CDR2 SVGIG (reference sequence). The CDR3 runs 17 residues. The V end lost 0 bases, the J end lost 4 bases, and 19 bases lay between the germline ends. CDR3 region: CAWSVPDWRGTGNTIYF. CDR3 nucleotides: TGTGCCTGGAGTGTACCGGATTGGAGGGGTACCGGAAACACCATATATTTT.

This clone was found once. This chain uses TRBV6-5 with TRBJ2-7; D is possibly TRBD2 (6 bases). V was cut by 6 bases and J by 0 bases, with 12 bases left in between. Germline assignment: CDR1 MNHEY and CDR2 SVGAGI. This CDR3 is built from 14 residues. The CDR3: CASRAGYTSYEQYF. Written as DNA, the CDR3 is TGTGCCAGCAGAGCGGGTTATACCTCCTACGAGCAGTACTTC.

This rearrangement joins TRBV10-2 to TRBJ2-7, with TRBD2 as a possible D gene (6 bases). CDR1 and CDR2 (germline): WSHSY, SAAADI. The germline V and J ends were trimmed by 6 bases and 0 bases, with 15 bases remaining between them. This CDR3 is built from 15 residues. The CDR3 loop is CASRDLADSSYEQYF. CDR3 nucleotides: TGCGCCAGCAGGGATTTAGCGGATAGCTCCTACGAGCAGTACTTC.

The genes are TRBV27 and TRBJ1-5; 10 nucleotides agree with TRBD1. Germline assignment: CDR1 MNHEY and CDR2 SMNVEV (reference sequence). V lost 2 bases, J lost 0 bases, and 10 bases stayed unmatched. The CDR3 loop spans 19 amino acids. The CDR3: CASSLIPGQGGSSNQPQHF. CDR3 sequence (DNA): TGTGCCAGCAGTTTAATCCCTGGACAGGGGGGAAGTAGCAATCAGCCCCAGCATTTT.

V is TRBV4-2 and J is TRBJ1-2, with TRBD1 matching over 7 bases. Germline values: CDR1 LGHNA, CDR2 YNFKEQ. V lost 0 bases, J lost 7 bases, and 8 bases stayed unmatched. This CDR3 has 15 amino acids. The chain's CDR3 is CASSQDKGARGGYTF. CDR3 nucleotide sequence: TGTGCCAGCAGCCAAGATAAGGGGGCGCGGGGTGGCTACACCTTC.

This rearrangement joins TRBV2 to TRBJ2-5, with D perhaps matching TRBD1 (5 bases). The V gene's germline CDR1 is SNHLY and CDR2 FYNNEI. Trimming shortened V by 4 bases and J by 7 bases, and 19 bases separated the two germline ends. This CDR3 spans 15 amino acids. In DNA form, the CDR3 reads TGTGCCAGCAGTGGTAAAGCAGGGAAGTTGGTGACCCAGTACTTC. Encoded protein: CASSGKAGKLVTQYF.

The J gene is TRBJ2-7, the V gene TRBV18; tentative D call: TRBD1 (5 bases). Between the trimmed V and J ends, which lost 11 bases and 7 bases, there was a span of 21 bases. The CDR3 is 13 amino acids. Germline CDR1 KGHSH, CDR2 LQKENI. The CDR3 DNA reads TGTGCCCGCGCGCTCAAGGGGCTTGGGGAGCAGTACTTC. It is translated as CARALKGLGEQYF.

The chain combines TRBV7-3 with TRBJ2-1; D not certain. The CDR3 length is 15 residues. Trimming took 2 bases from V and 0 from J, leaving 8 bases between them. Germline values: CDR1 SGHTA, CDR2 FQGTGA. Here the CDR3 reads CASSLDSSSYNEQFF. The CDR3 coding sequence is TGTGCCAGCAGCTTAGACTCGAGCTCCTACAATGAGCAGTTCTTC.

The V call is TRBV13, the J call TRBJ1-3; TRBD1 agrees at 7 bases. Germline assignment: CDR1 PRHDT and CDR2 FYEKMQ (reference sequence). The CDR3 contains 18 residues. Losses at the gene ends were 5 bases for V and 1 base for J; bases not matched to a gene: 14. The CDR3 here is CASSPLNEETGSGNTIYF. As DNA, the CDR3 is TGTGCCAGCAGCCCATTAAATGAAGAGACAGGGTCTGGAAACACCATATATTTT.

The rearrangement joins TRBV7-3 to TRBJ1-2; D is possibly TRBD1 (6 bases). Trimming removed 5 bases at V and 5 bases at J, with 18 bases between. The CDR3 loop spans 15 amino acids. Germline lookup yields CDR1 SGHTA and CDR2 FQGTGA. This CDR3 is CASSPEMGHGYGYTF. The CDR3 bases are TGTGCCAGCAGCCCGGAAATGGGACACGGTTATGGCTACACCTTC. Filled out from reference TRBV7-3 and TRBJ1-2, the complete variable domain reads GAGVSQTPSNKVTEKGKYVELRCDPISGHTALYWYRQSLGQGPEFLIYFQGTGAADDSGLPNDRFFAVRPEGSVSTLKIQRTERGDSAVYLCASSPEMGHGYGYTFGSGTRLTVV.

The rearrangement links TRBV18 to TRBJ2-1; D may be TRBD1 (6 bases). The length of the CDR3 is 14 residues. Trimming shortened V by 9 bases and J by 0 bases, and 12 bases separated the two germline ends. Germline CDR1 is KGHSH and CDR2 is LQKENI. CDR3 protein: CASNKGGSYNEQFF. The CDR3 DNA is TGTGCCAGTAATAAAGGGGGCTCCTACAATGAGCAGTTCTTC.

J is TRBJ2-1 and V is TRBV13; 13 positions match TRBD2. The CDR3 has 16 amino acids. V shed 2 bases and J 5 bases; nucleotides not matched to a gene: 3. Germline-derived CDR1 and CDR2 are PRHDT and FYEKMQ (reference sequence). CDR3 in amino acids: CASSLTSGRAHNEQFF. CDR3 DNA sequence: TGTGCCAGCAGCTTAACTAGCGGGAGGGCCCACAATGAGCAGTTCTTC.

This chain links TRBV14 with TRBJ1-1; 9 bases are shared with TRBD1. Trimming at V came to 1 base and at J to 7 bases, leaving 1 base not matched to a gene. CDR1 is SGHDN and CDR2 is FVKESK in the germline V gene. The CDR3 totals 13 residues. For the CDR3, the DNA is TGTGCCAGCAGCCAAGGGACAGGGGATGAAGCTTTCTTT. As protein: CASSQGTGDEAFF.

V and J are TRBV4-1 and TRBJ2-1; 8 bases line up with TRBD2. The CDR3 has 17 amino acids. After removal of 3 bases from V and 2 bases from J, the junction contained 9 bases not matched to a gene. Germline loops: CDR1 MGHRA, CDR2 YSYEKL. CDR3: CASSQAIQRETYNEQFF. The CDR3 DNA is TGCGCCAGCAGCCAGGCCATCCAGCGGGAGACCTACAATGAGCAGTTCTTC.

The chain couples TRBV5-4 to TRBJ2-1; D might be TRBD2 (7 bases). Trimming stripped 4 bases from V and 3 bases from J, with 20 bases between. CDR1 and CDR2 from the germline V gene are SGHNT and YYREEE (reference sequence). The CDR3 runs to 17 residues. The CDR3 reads CASSPNPGASGYNEQFF. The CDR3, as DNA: TGTGCCAGCAGCCCTAATCCAGGGGCTAGCGGCTACAATGAGCAGTTCTTC.

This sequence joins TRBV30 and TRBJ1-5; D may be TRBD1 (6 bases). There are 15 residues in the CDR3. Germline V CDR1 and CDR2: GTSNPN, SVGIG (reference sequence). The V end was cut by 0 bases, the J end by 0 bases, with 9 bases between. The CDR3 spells CAWSVDSASNQPQHF. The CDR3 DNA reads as TGTGCCTGGAGTGTGGACAGTGCTAGCAATCAGCCCCAGCATTTT.

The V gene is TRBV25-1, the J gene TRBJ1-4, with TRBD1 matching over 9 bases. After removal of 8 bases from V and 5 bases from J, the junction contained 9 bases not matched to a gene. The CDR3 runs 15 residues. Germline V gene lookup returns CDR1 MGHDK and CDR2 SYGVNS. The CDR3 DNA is TGTGCCAGCTCGAAGGAGGGACAGGGCAATGAAAAACTGTTTTTT. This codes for CASSKEGQGNEKLFF.

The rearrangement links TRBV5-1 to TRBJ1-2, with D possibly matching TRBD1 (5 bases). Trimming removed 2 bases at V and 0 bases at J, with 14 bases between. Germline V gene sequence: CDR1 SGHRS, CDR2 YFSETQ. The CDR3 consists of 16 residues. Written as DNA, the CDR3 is TGCGCCAGCAGCTTAGACGCCGACAGAGCTAACTATGGCTACACCTTC. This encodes CASSLDADRANYGYTF.

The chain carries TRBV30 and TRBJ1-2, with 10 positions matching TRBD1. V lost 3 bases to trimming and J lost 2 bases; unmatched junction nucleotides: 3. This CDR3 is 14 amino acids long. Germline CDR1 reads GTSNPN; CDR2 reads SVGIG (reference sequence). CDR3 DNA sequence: TGTGCCTGGAGATTGGACAGGGGGAACTATGGCTACACCTTC. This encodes CAWRLDRGNYGYTF.

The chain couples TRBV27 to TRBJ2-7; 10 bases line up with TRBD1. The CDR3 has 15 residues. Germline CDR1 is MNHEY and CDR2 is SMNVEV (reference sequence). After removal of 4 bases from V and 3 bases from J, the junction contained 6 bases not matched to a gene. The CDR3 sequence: CASSSGTGVFYEQYF. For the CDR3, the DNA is TGTGCCAGCAGTTCGGGGACAGGGGTATTCTACGAGCAGTACTTC.

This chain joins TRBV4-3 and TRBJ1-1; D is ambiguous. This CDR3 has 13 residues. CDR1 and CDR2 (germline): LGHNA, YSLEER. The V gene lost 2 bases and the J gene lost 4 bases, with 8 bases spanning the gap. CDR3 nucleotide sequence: TGCGCCAGCAGCCAATATCGGGGCACTGAAGCTTTCTTT. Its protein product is CASSQYRGTEAFF.